The rows below give T cell receptor beta chains drawn from one sample of a study of blood T cell repertoires in COVID-19. Clones were sequenced by immunoSEQ multiplex PCR, and TCRdb holds only the in-frame ones, with some missing. The table shows 200,000 to 250,000 clones, with roughly 80% occurring only once. Material: peripheral blood. The receptors originated from a woman aged 30 to 39 who had recovered from COVID-19. Both conserved end residues are part of each CDR3. The D gene is left open where the match is weak. Clone size appears in some rows only: once, few, many, or a class for an expanded clone.

J	D	size	V	CDR3	DNA
TRBJ1-5	.	.	TRBV12-3/TRBV12-4	CASSPGGGPQHF	TGTGCCAGCAGCCCGGGCGGGGGGCCCCAGCATTTT
TRBJ1-1	TRBD1	few	TRBV7-2	CASSFPGQGVAFF	TGTGCCAGCAGCTTTCCGGGACAGGGGGTGGCTTTCTTT
TRBJ2-7	.	.	TRBV6-1	CASSEGIPGPYEQYF	TGTGCCAGCAGTGAAGGGATCCCAGGGCCTTACGAGCAGTACTTC
TRBJ2-2	.	once	TRBV3-1/TRBV3-2	CASSHRSEPNTGELFF	TGTGCCAGCAGCCATCGGTCGGAGCCGAACACCGGGGAGCTGTTTTTT
TRBJ1-2	.	.	TRBV5-6	CASSAPPSNYGYTF	TGTGCCAGCAGCGCGCCGCCATCGAACTATGGCTACACCTTC
TRBJ1-4	.	.	TRBV2	CASGGRANEKLFF	TGTGCCAGCGGCGGCAGGGCTAATGAAAAACTGTTTTTT
TRBJ2-1	.	few	TRBV5-1	CASSLGQANTGGEQFF	TGCGCCAGCAGCTTGGGGCAGGCCAACACCGGGGGTGAGCAGTTCTTC
TRBJ2-7	TRBD1	.	TRBV28	CASSFRRQGIYEQYF	TGTGCCAGCAGTTTCCGTCGACAGGGGATCTACGAGCAGTACTTC
TRBJ1-6	.	.	TRBV28	CASSFSPFWPNNSPLHF	TGTGCCAGCAGCTTTTCCCCTTTTTGGCCAAATAATTCACCCCTCCACTTT
TRBJ2-7	TRBD2	many	TRBV19	CASSMGGFSGEQYF	TGTGCCAGTAGTATGGGGGGGTTCTCGGGCGAGCAGTACTTC
TRBJ2-1	TRBD1	.	TRBV7-3	CASSPGQGGGEQFF	TGTGCCAGCAGCCCGGGACAGGGTGGCGGTGAGCAGTTCTTC
TRBJ1-2	.	.	TRBV28	CAHWGVRYTF	TGTGCCCACTGGGGGGTTCGATACACCTTC
TRBJ1-2	.	.	TRBV11-1	CASSFNGLFYGYTF	TGTGCCAGCAGCTTTAACGGTCTCTTCTATGGCTACACCTTC
TRBJ2-7	TRBD2	.	TRBV5-5	CASSLASGASYEQYF	TGTGCCAGCAGCTTAGCTAGCGGGGCCTCCTACGAGCAGTACTTC
TRBJ2-3	TRBD2	.	TRBV6-2/TRBV6-3	CASIPGLAADTQYF	TGTGCCAGCATCCCGGGACTAGCCGCAGATACGCAGTATTTT
TRBJ2-7	.	.	TRBV15	CATSRVRQGGPYEQYF	TGTGCCACCAGCAGAGTGCGGCAGGGTGGCCCCTACGAGCAGTACTTC
TRBJ2-7	.	.	TRBV10-1	CASSELQGFDEQYF	TGCGCCAGCAGTGAATTGCAGGGGTTCGACGAGCAGTACTTC
TRBJ2-1	TRBD1	many	TRBV10-3	CAISVSTGTVSYNEQFF	TGTGCCATCAGTGTTTCTACCGGGACAGTCTCCTACAATGAGCAGTTCTTC
TRBJ2-2	.	.	TRBV10-3	CAISPRQESTGELFF	TGTGCCATCAGCCCTAGACAGGAGAGCACCGGGGAGCTGTTTTTT
TRBJ2-7	TRBD2	.	TRBV4-1	CASRPSGRLSYEQYF	TGCGCCAGCAGGCCTAGCGGGAGGCTCTCCTACGAGCAGTACTTC
TRBJ2-6	.	.	TRBV29-1	CSVAEDSGANVLTF	TGCAGCGTTGCGGAGGACTCTGGGGCCAACGTCCTGACTTTC
TRBJ2-5	TRBD1	once	TRBV5-4	CASSFTGAQDTQYF	TGTGCCAGCAGCTTTACAGGGGCCCAAGATACCCAGTACTTC
TRBJ1-4	TRBD1	.	TRBV7-2	CASSSTGRKEKLFF	TGTGCCAGCAGCTCGACAGGGAGGAAAGAAAAACTGTTTTTT
TRBJ1-5	.	.	TRBV6-5	CASSQDSDQPQHF	TGTGCCAGCAGCCAGGACAGTGATCAGCCCCAGCATTTT
TRBJ2-7	.	.	TRBV5-1	CASSLEYGRSYEQYF	TGCGCCAGCAGCTTGGAATACGGCAGGTCCTACGAGCAGTACTTC
TRBJ2-1	.	.	TRBV12-5	CASGLGGDHSYNEQFF	TGTGCTAGTGGTTTAGGGGGGGATCATTCCTACAATGAGCAGTTCTTC
TRBJ1-2	.	once	TRBV7-2	CASSFSGNYGYTF	TGTGCCAGCAGCTTTTCAGGGAACTATGGCTACACCTTC
TRBJ2-2	.	few	TRBV2	CASRTNTGELFF	TGTGCCAGCCGAACTAACACCGGGGAGCTGTTTTTT
TRBJ1-3	.	once	TRBV7-3	CASSLSLSGNTIYF	TGTGCCAGCAGCCTATCCCTCTCTGGAAACACCATATATTTT
TRBJ2-7	TRBD1	.	TRBV27	CASSPGTGPYEQYF	TGTGCCAGCAGTCCAGGGACAGGGCCCTACGAGCAGTACTTC
TRBJ2-3	TRBD2	.	TRBV9	CASSVETGGNTDTQYF	TGTGCCAGCAGCGTAGAAACGGGAGGGAACACAGATACGCAGTATTTT
TRBJ2-1	.	few	TRBV2	CASSEEGEGYNEQFF	TGTGCCAGCAGTGAAGAGGGAGAAGGCTACAATGAGCAGTTCTTC
TRBJ2-5	.	.	TRBV10-3	CAPRSPRGRETQYF	TGTGCCCCCCGGAGCCCCCGGGGGAGGGAGACCCAGTACTTC
TRBJ2-5	TRBD1	.	TRBV27	CASSPQTGGAGETQYF	TGTGCCAGCAGTCCCCAAACAGGGGGCGCAGGGGAGACCCAGTACTTC
TRBJ2-1	TRBD2	.	TRBV11-2	CASSFGTRYNEQFF	TGTGCCAGCAGCTTCGGGACTAGATACAATGAGCAGTTCTTC
TRBJ2-2	TRBD1	.	TRBV6-5	CASSRGQGDSGELFF	TGTGCCAGCAGTAGGGGACAGGGGGATTCCGGGGAGCTGTTTTTT
TRBJ2-1	.	.	TRBV30	CAWSVSGTPFF	TGTGCCTGGAGTGTAAGCGGAACGCCGTTCTTC
TRBJ2-3	TRBD1	.	TRBV9	CASSFPDRPAASTDTQYF	TGTGCCAGCAGCTTCCCGGACAGGCCGGCGGCGAGCACAGATACGCAGTATTTT
TRBJ1-1	.	few	TRBV7-9	CASTLQGNTEAFF	TGTGCCAGCACCTTACAGGGGAACACTGAAGCTTTCTTT
TRBJ2-6	.	.	TRBV9	CASSVGTVEGANVLTF	TGTGCCAGCAGCGTAGGGACAGTGGAGGGGGCCAACGTCCTGACTTTC
TRBJ2-7	TRBD1	.	TRBV19	CASRKTGQGTSSPDEQYF	TGTGCCAGTAGGAAAACGGGACAGGGGACCTCCTCTCCCGACGAGCAGTACTTC
TRBJ2-3	.	.	TRBV30	CAWSPGSLRDTQYF	TGTGCCTGGAGTCCGGGGTCCCTAAGAGATACGCAGTATTTT
TRBJ2-1	TRBD1	.	TRBV9	CASSVGQGAGEQFF	TGTGCCAGCAGCGTAGGACAGGGGGCCGGTGAGCAGTTCTTC
TRBJ2-1	.	.	TRBV10-3	CASMDQGGNEQFF	TGTGCCAGCATGGATCAAGGGGGAAATGAGCAGTTCTTC
TRBJ1-2	TRBD1	.	TRBV9	CASSEGQGLDGYTF	TGTGCCAGCAGCGAGGGACAGGGTTTGGATGGCTACACCTTC
TRBJ2-7	.	once	TRBV2	CASEQGPYEQYF	TGTGCCAGCGAACAGGGTCCCTACGAGCAGTACTTC
TRBJ1-2	.	.	TRBV23-1	CASSQSWRTVPAFLYGYTF	TGCGCCAGCAGTCAATCCTGGCGGACAGTCCCAGCTTTCCTTTATGGCTACACCTTC
TRBJ2-7	.	once	TRBV7-9	CASALSSTYEQYF	TGTGCCAGCGCCTTAAGCTCCACCTACGAGCAGTACTTC
TRBJ2-1	TRBD2	.	TRBV7-2	CASSPRGGRSYNEQFF	TGTGCCAGCAGCCCTAGGGGAGGGAGATCCTACAATGAGCAGTTCTTC
TRBJ1-4	TRBD1	.	TRBV3-1/TRBV3-2	CASSQGQGQSNEKLFF	TGTGCCAGCAGCCAGGGACAGGGGCAGTCTAATGAAAAACTGTTTTTT
TRBJ1-2	TRBD1	.	TRBV6-5	CASSSDRAANYGYTF	TGTGCCAGCAGTTCTGACAGGGCCGCTAACTATGGCTACACCTTC
TRBJ2-7	.	.	TRBV5-1	CASSPDYRSPYEQYF	TGCGCCAGCAGTCCGGACTACCGTTCTCCCTACGAGCAGTACTTC
TRBJ2-7	TRBD2	.	TRBV5-4	CASSLRLAGVREQYF	TGTGCCAGCAGCCTCCGACTAGCGGGAGTAAGGGAGCAGTACTTC
TRBJ2-6	.	.	TRBV6-4	CASSALSGANVLTF	TGTGCCAGCAGCGCGCTCTCTGGGGCCAACGTCCTGACTTTC
TRBJ2-2	TRBD2	few	TRBV4-1	CASSQGLAGGPGELFF	TGCGCCAGCAGCCAGGGACTAGCGGGAGGTCCCGGGGAGCTGTTTTTT
TRBJ1-3	.	.	TRBV18	CASSPQGGTVLSGNTIYF	TGTGCCAGCTCACCGCAAGGGGGTACCGTTCTCTCTGGAAACACCATATATTTT
TRBJ2-7	.	.	TRBV19	CASAVRDTSYEQYF	TGTGCCAGTGCGGTCCGGGACACTTCCTACGAGCAGTACTTC
TRBJ1-3	TRBD1	.	TRBV2	CASSELGQGVGGNTIYF	TGTGCCAGCAGTGAACTTGGACAGGGAGTAGGTGGAAACACCATATATTTT
TRBJ1-5	.	.	TRBV30	CAWSRGNQPQHF	TGTGCCTGGAGCCGGGGGAATCAGCCCCAGCATTTT
TRBJ2-7	.	.	TRBV6-5	CASKTERDSYEQYF	TGTGCCAGCAAAACCGAGAGGGATTCCTACGAGCAGTACTTC